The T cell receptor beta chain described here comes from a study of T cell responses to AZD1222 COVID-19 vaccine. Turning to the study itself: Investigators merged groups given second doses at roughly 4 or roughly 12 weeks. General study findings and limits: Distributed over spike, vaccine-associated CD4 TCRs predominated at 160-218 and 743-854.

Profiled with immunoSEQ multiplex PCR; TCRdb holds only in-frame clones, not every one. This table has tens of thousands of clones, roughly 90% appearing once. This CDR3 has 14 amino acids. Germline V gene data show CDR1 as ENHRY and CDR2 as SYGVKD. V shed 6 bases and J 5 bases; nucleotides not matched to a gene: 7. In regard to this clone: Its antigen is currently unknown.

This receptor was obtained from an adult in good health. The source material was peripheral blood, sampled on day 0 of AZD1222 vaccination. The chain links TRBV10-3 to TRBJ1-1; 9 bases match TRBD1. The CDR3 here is CAISPRTGVTEAFF. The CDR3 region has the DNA TGTGCCATCAGCCCGAGGACAGGGGTTACTGAAGCTTTCTTT.